This note documents a single TCR beta chain sequence. Produced via immunoSEQ multiplex PCR; TCRdb's table is partial and in-frame only. The table includes 75,000 to 90,000 clones, approximately 83% detected once. The sample originates from a study of T cell responses to AZD1222 COVID-19 vaccine. Sequenced here: peripheral blood, sampled 28 days after the second AZD1222 dose. The receptor's source is an adult who received the AZD1222 COVID-19 vaccine.

The CDR3 DNA reads TGTGCCAGCAGGTCGGGTGCCCTGGCTGAAGCTTTCTTT. The encoded protein is CASRSGALAEAFF. V gene TRBV2 combines with J gene TRBJ1-1; the D is unclear. Germline values: CDR1 SNHLY, CDR2 FYNNEI. The CDR3 extends over 13 amino acids. The ends were cut back, 6 bases at V and 6 bases at J, with 14 bases in the middle. The variable domain in full, completed from reference TRBV2 and TRBJ1-1, reads EPEVTQTPSHQVTQMGQEVILRCVPISNHLYFYWYRQILGQKVEFLVSFYNNEISEKSEIFDDQFSVERPDGSNFTLKIRSTKLEDSAMYFCASRSGALAEAFFGQGTRLTVV.